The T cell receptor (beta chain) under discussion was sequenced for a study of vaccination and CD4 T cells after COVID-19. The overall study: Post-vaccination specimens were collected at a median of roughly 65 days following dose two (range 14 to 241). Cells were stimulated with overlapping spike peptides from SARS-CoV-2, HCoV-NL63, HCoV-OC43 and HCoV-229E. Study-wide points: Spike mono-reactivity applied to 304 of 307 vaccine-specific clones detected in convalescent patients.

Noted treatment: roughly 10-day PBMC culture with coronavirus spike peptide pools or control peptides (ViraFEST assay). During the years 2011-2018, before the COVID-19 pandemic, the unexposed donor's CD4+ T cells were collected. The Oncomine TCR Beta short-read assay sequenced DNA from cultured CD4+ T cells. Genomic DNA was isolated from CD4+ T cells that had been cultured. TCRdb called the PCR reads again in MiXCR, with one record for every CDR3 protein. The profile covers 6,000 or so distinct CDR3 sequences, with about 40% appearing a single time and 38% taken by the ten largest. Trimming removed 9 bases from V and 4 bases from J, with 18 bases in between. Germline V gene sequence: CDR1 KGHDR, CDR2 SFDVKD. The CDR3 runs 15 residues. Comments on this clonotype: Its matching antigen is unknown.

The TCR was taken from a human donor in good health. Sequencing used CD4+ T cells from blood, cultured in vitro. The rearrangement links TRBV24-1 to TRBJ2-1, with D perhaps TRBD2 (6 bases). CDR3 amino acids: CATAPGRGPYNEQFF. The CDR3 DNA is TGTGCCACCGCCCCCGGGCGGGGACCTTACAATGAGCAGTTCTTC.